The 26 T cell receptor beta chains below all came from one sample that was sequenced in a study of monozygotic twins with inflammatory bowel disease. From its re-call of the 5' RACE reads, TCRdb lists each CDR3 protein once, without DNA. The sample's table shows roughly 300,000 distinct CDR3 sequences. The sample comprised blood. These receptors originate from a human donor with ulcerative colitis or Crohn's disease, or a healthy co-twin of an affected twin (not recorded which).

The rearrangement joins TRBV6-1 to TRBJ2-2; the TRBD2 assignment by TCRdb is unverifiable without DNA. The CDR3 length is 17 residues. Per germline, CDR1 MNHNS and CDR2 SASEGT. CDR3 amino acids: CASSSVRGARDTGELFF.

The rearrangement uses TRBV5-1 and TRBJ2-7; TCRdb selects TRBD1, and the lack of DNA leaves this call unchecked. This CDR3 is built from 14 residues. Germline values: CDR1 SGHRS, CDR2 YFSETQ. This chain's CDR3 is CASSRRDRAYEQYF. Full variable domain (outside the CDR3, taken from reference TRBV5-1 and TRBJ2-7): KAGVTQTPRYLIKTRGQQVTLSCSPISGHRSVSWYQQTPGQGLQFLFEYFSETQRNKGNFPGRFSGRQFSNSRSEMNVSTLELGDSALYLCASSRRDRAYEQYFGPGTRLTVT.

This rearrangement joins TRBV19 to TRBJ2-3. This CDR3 spans 15 amino acids. Germline CDR1 is LNHDA and CDR2 is SQIVND (reference sequence). CDR3 protein: CASSIGVVTTDTQYF.

This rearrangement joins TRBV12-3 or TRBV12-4 to TRBJ2-7. The CDR3 is 13 residues long. CDR3 sequence: CASSVERSHEQYF.

This clonotype is classed as medium-sized (0.01 to 0.1%) by frequency. The V gene is TRBV4-2, the J gene TRBJ2-2; TCRdb selects TRBD1, and the lack of DNA leaves this call unchecked. The CDR3 spans 15 residues. Germline values: CDR1 LGHNA, CDR2 YNFKEQ. CDR3 sequence: CASSQDLQGVGELFF.

This rearrangement joins TRBV14 to TRBJ2-3; the TCRdb call, TRBD2, lacks DNA for checking. Germline loops: CDR1 SGHDN, CDR2 FVKESK. The CDR3 runs to 16 residues. CDR3 loop: CASSPKAGGGTDTQYF.

The chain uses TRBV13 and TRBJ1-4. The CDR3 consists of 13 residues. CDR1 is PRHDT and CDR2 is FYEKMQ in the germline V gene (reference sequence). CDR3 amino acids: CASGGSTNEKLFF.

The chain uses TRBV12-3 or TRBV12-4 and TRBJ2-7; the TCRdb D gene call, TRBD2, has no DNA to confirm it. This CDR3 has 14 amino acids. The CDR3 spells CASSFGGGPYEQYF.

The J gene is TRBJ2-2, the V gene TRBV18; TCRdb names TRBD1, which stays unverified in the absence of DNA. The V gene's germline CDR1 is KGHSH and CDR2 LQKENI. The CDR3 runs 17 residues. CDR3 sequence reads: CASSPGAGTANTGELFF.

The V and J genes are TRBV24-1 and TRBJ2-7. The CDR3 loop spans 15 amino acids. The V gene's germline CDR1 is KGHDR and CDR2 SFDVKD. The chain's CDR3 is CATSDSQITRYEQYF.

CDR3 loop: CSVGDGPTNEQFF. The gene calls are TRBV29-1 and TRBJ2-1; TCRdb proposes TRBD2, but this gene call is untestable without DNA. The CDR3 runs 13 residues. Germline V gene data show CDR1 as SQVTM and CDR2 as ANQGSEA.

The chain combines TRBV4-3 with TRBJ2-5; absent DNA, TCRdb's TRBD1 call cannot be checked. Germline CDR1 LGHNA, CDR2 YSLEER. The CDR3 runs 16 residues. CDR3 sequence: CASSQGAGEIQETQYF.

The chain employs TRBV20-1 and TRBJ2-3; with no DNA, the TCRdb D assignment of TRBD2 cannot be verified. Germline CDR1 is DFQATT and CDR2 is SNEGSKA (reference sequence). There are 12 residues in the CDR3. Here the CDR3 reads CSALSLPDTQYF.

The gene calls are TRBV20-1 and TRBJ2-5; TCRdb's D gene call, TRBD1, goes unchecked for lack of DNA. This CDR3 has 15 amino acids. Germline-derived CDR1 and CDR2 are DFQATT and SNEGSKA (reference sequence). This chain's CDR3 is CSASGTGARQETQYF.

The gene calls are TRBV19 and TRBJ2-3; the D call from TCRdb, TRBD2, cannot be confirmed without DNA. Germline V gives CDR1 LNHDA, CDR2 SQIVND (reference sequence). This CDR3 has 13 residues. The CDR3 reads CASGGLAGNTQYF.

V is TRBV29-1 and J is TRBJ1-1; TCRdb's assignment of TRBD1 cannot be checked, as there is no DNA. The length of the CDR3 is 13 residues. CDR1 and CDR2 from the germline V gene are SQVTM and ANQGSEA. Here the CDR3 reads CSVRTRANTEAFF.

This rearrangement joins TRBV9 to TRBJ2-7; lacking DNA, the TRBD2 call made by TCRdb goes unchecked. CDR1 and CDR2 from the germline V gene are SGDLS and YYNGEE. The CDR3 is made up of 15 amino acids. The CDR3 loop is CASSVGGRAPYEQYF.

The chain employs TRBV7-2 and TRBJ1-2. This CDR3 contains 11 residues. Germline V gene data show CDR1 as SGHTA and CDR2 as FQGNSA. The CDR3 loop is CASSLESSAYF. The whole variable domain, filled in from reference TRBV7-2 and TRBJ1-2, reads GAGVSQSPSNKVTEKGKDVELRCDPISGHTALYWYRQSLGQGLEFLIYFQGNSAPDKSGLPSDRFSAERTGGSVSTLTIQRTQQEDSAVYLCASSLESSAYFGSGTRLTVV.

CDR3 sequence: CASSLTTSGIYNEQFF. The chain recombines TRBV5-1 with TRBJ2-1; checking the TCRdb D call of TRBD2 is not possible without DNA. The CDR3 has 16 residues. Germline lookup yields CDR1 SGHRS and CDR2 YFSETQ.

This chain uses TRBV6-5 with TRBJ2-2. Germline-derived CDR1 and CDR2 are MNHEY and SVGAGI. CDR3 length: 15 amino acids. The CDR3 is CASAYSGVRTGELFF.

This chain connects TRBV12-3 or TRBV12-4 to TRBJ1-1; TCRdb lists TRBD1, though no DNA is available to test this call. This CDR3 contains 13 residues. CDR3 region: CASSLGGHTEAFF.

J is TRBJ1-2 and V is TRBV2; TCRdb's D gene call, TRBD1, goes unchecked for lack of DNA. The germline V gene has CDR1 SNHLY and CDR2 FYNNEI. CDR3 size: 17 residues. CDR3 protein: CASSEGIGGDHNYGYTF.

The rearrangement uses TRBV29-1 and TRBJ2-1; no DNA is available, so the TRBD1 call from TCRdb remains unchecked. The CDR3 is made up of 14 amino acids. Germline V gene data show CDR1 as SQVTM and CDR2 as ANQGSEA. The CDR3: CSVDWQSRGNEQFF.

Here the CDR3 reads CASSLGLSNYGYTF. V and J are TRBV7-2 and TRBJ1-2. The germline CDR1 and CDR2 sequences are SGHTA and FQGNSA. The CDR3 spans 14 residues. The full variable domain, its missing parts supplied by reference TRBV7-2 and TRBJ1-2, is GAGVSQSPSNKVTEKGKDVELRCDPISGHTALYWYRQSLGQGLEFLIYFQGNSAPDKSGLPSDRFSAERTGGSVSTLTIQRTQQEDSAVYLCASSLGLSNYGYTFGSGTRLTVV.

The rearrangement uses TRBV5-6 and TRBJ1-1. The CDR3 spans 19 residues. CDR1 is SGHDT, CDR2 YYEEEE, per germline. The CDR3 region is CASSLGPPLRGQTYTEAFF.

J is TRBJ2-7 and V is TRBV11-2; TCRdb's D call, TRBD1, is unchecked because there is no DNA. Germline-derived CDR1 and CDR2 are SGHAT and FQNNGV. The CDR3 loop spans 16 amino acids. Here the CDR3 reads CASSLVAGAYSYEQYF.